This is a list of T cell receptor beta chains from one sample in a study of blood T cell repertoires in COVID-19. Clones were read by immunoSEQ multiplex PCR, and TCRdb kept only the in-frame ones, dropping some. The sample consists of roughly 130,000 clones, around 79% of them appearing once. Specimen: peripheral blood. The receptors originated from a woman in her sixties or seventies with COVID-19, enrolled during active disease. Both conserved end residues are part of each CDR3. D genes are given only for firm matches. Expanded clones get a size class; other rows say once, few or many, or leave the size out.

CDR3nt,CDR3aa,abundance,len,v_gene,j_gene,d_gene
TGTGCCAGCAGTTTAATAGGGGGCGAGCCCCAGCATTTT,CASSLIGGEPQHF,few,13,TRBV28,TRBJ1-5,TRBD1
TGTGCCAGCAGCTTGTCTGCGGGGGTATTCACAGATACGCAGTATTTT,CASSLSAGVFTDTQYF,-,16,TRBV5-5,TRBJ2-3,TRBD2
TGCGCCAGCAGCTTGGGTCACAGGGGTAGTACTGAAGCTTTCTTT,CASSLGHRGSTEAFF,-,15,TRBV5-1,TRBJ1-1,TRBD1
TGTGCCTGGAGTGAAGGGGGTATCTACGAGCAGTACTTC,CAWSEGGIYEQYF,-,13,TRBV30,TRBJ2-7,-
TGTGCCACCAGTGATCAAAGCGGGGGCTTGTGGGGTAGCTCCTACAATGAGCAGTTCTTC,CATSDQSGGLWGSSYNEQFF,-,20,TRBV24-1,TRBJ2-1,TRBD2
TGTGCCAGCTCCCGGGACAGCGGTCAGCCCCAGCATTTT,CASSRDSGQPQHF,-,13,TRBV18,TRBJ1-5,TRBD1
TGTGCCTCAGAGCGTCACTCTGGGGCCAACGTCCTGACTTTC,CASERHSGANVLTF,few,14,TRBV30,TRBJ2-6,-
TGTGCCAGCAGTTACGGTGTCACCAGCGCCATATATTTT,CASSYGVTSAIYF,-,13,TRBV6-6,TRBJ1-3,-
TGTGCCAGCAGCCCTGTTGGCCGGGACAGGGAAGAGACCCAGTACTTC,CASSPVGRDREETQYF,once,16,TRBV5-4,TRBJ2-5,TRBD1
TGTGCCAGCAGCTTACAGACAGGGGGCACCGGGGAGCTGTTTTTT,CASSLQTGGTGELFF,-,15,TRBV7-9,TRBJ2-2,TRBD1
TGTGCCAGCAGCTTCAGACTTGATCAGCCCCAGCATTTT,CASSFRLDQPQHF,-,13,TRBV7-2,TRBJ1-5,-
TGTGCCAGCTCCCTTGGACAGGCTGGCTACACCTTC,CASSLGQAGYTF,-,12,TRBV18,TRBJ1-2,TRBD1
TGTGCCAGTAGTAACTTGCTATCTGAAGCTTTCTTT,CASSNLLSEAFF,few,12,TRBV19,TRBJ1-1,-
TGTGCCAGCAGCTACGGGGGGGGTCCTTACGAGCAGTACTTC,CASSYGGGPYEQYF,-,14,TRBV3-1/TRBV3-2,TRBJ2-7,TRBD2
TGTGCCAGTAGTAACTCAGGGTTGGGGTACACTGAAGCTTTCTTT,CASSNSGLGYTEAFF,-,15,TRBV19,TRBJ1-1,-
TGTGCCAGCAGCTTTTGGTTGAACGACAGGTTAAGGAGTTCACCCCTCCACTTT,CASSFWLNDRLRSSPLHF,-,18,TRBV5-6,TRBJ1-6,-
TGTGCCAGCAGCAAAGGTGAAGGCCCTAGTCTCTCGAAAACTGAAGCTTTCTTT,CASSKGEGPSLSKTEAFF,many,18,TRBV21-1,TRBJ1-1,-
TGTGCCAGCAGTTTATCCCGGGGACAGTTCTATGGCTACACCTTC,CASSLSRGQFYGYTF,-,15,TRBV28,TRBJ1-2,TRBD1
TGTGCCAGCAGCCCCCACCAGGGCCAATCTGGGGTCCAGTACTTC,CASSPHQGQSGVQYF,-,15,TRBV7-2,TRBJ2-5,-
TGTGCCATCAGTGGAGGTCCAACCACAGATACGCAGTATTTT,CAISGGPTTDTQYF,-,14,TRBV10-3,TRBJ2-3,-
TGTGCCAGCAGGAGGGACAGAGCGTACAATGAGCAGTTCTTC,CASRRDRAYNEQFF,-,14,TRBV28,TRBJ2-1,TRBD1
TGTGCCAGCAGGACCACAGGGGGCCCGAACACTGAAGCTTTCTTT,CASRTTGGPNTEAFF,-,15,TRBV6-5,TRBJ1-1,TRBD1
TGCGCCAGCAGCTTCTCGGGGTCGGAGAACACTGAAGCTTTCTTT,CASSFSGSENTEAFF,-,15,TRBV5-1,TRBJ1-1,-
TGTGCCAGCAGCGCATACCTCGGGACAAATCCGTCCCACACCTTC,CASSAYLGTNPSHTF,once,15,TRBV7-3,TRBJ1-2,-
TGTGCCAGCAGCGTAGATCCGGGTTCTAATTCACCCCTCCACTTT,CASSVDPGSNSPLHF,-,15,TRBV9,TRBJ1-6,-
TGTGCCAGCACCTCGGCGGTACGAATATTCGGGAAAACAACTAATGAAAAACTGTTTTTT,CASTSAVRIFGKTTNEKLFF,once,20,TRBV27,TRBJ1-4,-
TGTGCCAGCAGAACAGCATACGGGCAGTACTTC,CASRTAYGQYF,-,11,TRBV2,TRBJ2-7,-
TGTGCCAGCAGCGTAGTGAGCGGGGGGGACACCGGGGAGCTGTTTTTT,CASSVVSGGDTGELFF,-,16,TRBV9,TRBJ2-2,TRBD2
TGTGCCAGCAGTCCGACCTCCCAGGGCAGGGTAGCTTTCTTT,CASSPTSQGRVAFF,-,14,TRBV27,TRBJ1-1,-
TGTGCCTGGAGTCTTAACTACAACTATGGCTACACCTTC,CAWSLNYNYGYTF,-,13,TRBV30,TRBJ1-2,-
TGTGCCAGTAGTTCCGGTTCTAACGCCTACGAGCAGTACTTC,CASSSGSNAYEQYF,-,14,TRBV19,TRBJ2-7,-
TGCGCCAGCAGCTCGGGATCCTCCTACGAGCAGTACTTC,CASSSGSSYEQYF,once,13,TRBV5-1,TRBJ2-7,-
TGTGCCAGCAGCCAAGATGAGGGACTAGCGGGGGGATTGGGGCAGTTCTTC,CASSQDEGLAGGLGQFF,-,17,TRBV3-1/TRBV3-2,TRBJ2-1,TRBD2
TGTGCCAGCAGCCCCTCTGGGGACAGGGCTTACTATGGCTACACCTTC,CASSPSGDRAYYGYTF,few,16,TRBV9,TRBJ1-2,TRBD1
TGTGCCAGCAGCCAAGGACTAGCGGGGGGAACAGATACGCAGTATTTT,CASSQGLAGGTDTQYF,-,16,TRBV4-2,TRBJ2-3,TRBD2
TGCGCCAGCAGGACAGGGGGCAACTATGGCTACACCTTC,CASRTGGNYGYTF,-,13,TRBV5-1,TRBJ1-2,TRBD1
TGCGCCAGCAGCTTTAACGACGGGACTAACTATGGCTACACCTTC,CASSFNDGTNYGYTF,-,15,TRBV5-1,TRBJ1-2,-
TGTGCCAGCAGTCAGGGGGCGCGGCAAGAGACCCAGTACTTC,CASSQGARQETQYF,-,14,TRBV28,TRBJ2-5,TRBD1
TGTGCCAGCAGCTTAGAAGGGGTTCAGCCCCAGCATTTT,CASSLEGVQPQHF,-,13,TRBV7-8,TRBJ1-5,-
TGTGCCAGCAGCGTAGGGCAGATGAACACTGAAGCTTTCTTT,CASSVGQMNTEAFF,-,14,TRBV9,TRBJ1-1,-
TGTGCCAGTAGTATAGCGACTACAGGGTACAACTATGGCTACACCTTC,CASSIATTGYNYGYTF,-,16,TRBV19,TRBJ1-2,-
TGTGCCAGCAGTTGGGAGCGGGATCGCGAGCAGTACTTC,CASSWERDREQYF,-,13,TRBV6-2/TRBV6-3,TRBJ2-7,TRBD2